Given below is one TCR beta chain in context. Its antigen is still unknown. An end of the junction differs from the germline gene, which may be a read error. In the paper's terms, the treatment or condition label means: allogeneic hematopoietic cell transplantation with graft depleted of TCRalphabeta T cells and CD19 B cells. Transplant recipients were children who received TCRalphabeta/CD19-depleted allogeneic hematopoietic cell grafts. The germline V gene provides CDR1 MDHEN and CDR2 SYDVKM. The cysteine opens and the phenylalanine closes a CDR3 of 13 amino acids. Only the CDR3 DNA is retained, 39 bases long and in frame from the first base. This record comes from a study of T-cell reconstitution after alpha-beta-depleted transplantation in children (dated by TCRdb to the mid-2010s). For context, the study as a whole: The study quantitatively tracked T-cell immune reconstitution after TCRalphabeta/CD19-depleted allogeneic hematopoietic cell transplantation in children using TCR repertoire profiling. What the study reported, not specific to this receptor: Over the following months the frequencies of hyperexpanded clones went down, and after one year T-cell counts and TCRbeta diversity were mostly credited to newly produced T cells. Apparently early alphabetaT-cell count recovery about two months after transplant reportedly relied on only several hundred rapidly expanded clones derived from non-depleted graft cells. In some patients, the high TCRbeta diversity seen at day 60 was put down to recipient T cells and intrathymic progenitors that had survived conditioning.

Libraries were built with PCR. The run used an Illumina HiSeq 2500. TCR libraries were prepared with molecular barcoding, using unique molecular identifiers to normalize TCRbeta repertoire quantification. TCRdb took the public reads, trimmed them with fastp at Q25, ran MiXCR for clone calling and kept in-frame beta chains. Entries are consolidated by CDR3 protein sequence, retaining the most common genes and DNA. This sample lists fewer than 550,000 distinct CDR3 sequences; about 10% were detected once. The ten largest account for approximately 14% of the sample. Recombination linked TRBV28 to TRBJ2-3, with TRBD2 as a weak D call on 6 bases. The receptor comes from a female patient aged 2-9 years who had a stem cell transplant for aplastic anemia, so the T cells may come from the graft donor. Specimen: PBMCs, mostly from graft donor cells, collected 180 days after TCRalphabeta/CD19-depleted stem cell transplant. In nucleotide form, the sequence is TGTGCCAGCAGTTCATCCGGGGGAAGCGGTATTTTATTT. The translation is CASSSSGGSGILF.